This T cell receptor beta chain was captured in a study of CD8 T cells in Susac syndrome. The authors reverse transcribed about 0.5 to 1 ug RNA with random hexamers. TCRdb independently ran MiXCR on the immunoSEQ multiplex PCR reads; one entry per CDR3 protein. The sample carries some 130,000 distinct CDR3 sequences, 91% recorded once. Germline-derived CDR1 and CDR2 are LGHDT and YNNKEL (reference sequence). This CDR3 has 22 amino acids. Trimming cost V 1 base and J 0 bases; bases outside gene matches: 20. The receptor was derived from a human donor with multiple sclerosis. The V and J genes are TRBV3-1 and TRBJ2-2; 7 bases map to TRBD1. Specimen: CD8+ T cells from PBMCs. DNA for the CDR3: TGTGCCAGCAGCCAAGTGACCGATAGACAGGGATCCATTCCTTCGAACACCGGGGAGCTGTTTTTT. Its translation is CASSQVTDRQGSIPSNTGELFF.